This entry concerns a single TCR beta chain. Each participant's cohort was designated according to participant-reported clinical history. Recovered status applied to Cohort 3 donors who had two consecutive negative PCRs. It also applied to those with clearance or with symptom resolution. In the authors' methods: Estimated nucleated cell counts came from reference gene primer amplification. Sequenced by immunoSEQ multiplex PCR; TCRdb stores in-frame clones only, minus some. Clonal size and the V and J genes are those of that table, whereas D and trimming came from the DNA. This sample has 250,000 to 350,000 clones; around 84% occur once, and the top ten carry around 9.3%. The CDR3 length is 16 residues. The germline CDR1 and CDR2 sequences are MNHEY and SMNVEV (reference sequence). V lost 3 bases to trimming and J lost 9 bases; unmatched junction nucleotides: 9. The sample is drawn from a study of blood T cell repertoires in COVID-19. Study-level information: Sources were T cells, B-cell-depleted T cells, or PBMCs; the material itself was cDNA or gDNA.

The material sequenced was PBMCs or T cells enriched from blood (not recorded which). The TCR originated in a woman between 18 and 29 years old who had recovered from COVID-19. The chain links TRBV27 to TRBJ1-6, with 9 bases aligning to TRBD1. This chain's CDR3 is CASSLGVDRGGSPLHF. CDR3 nucleotide sequence: TGTGCCAGCAGTTTGGGGGTGGACAGGGGCGGTTCACCCCTCCACTTT.